This T cell receptor (beta chain) was sequenced for a study of control samples from healthy donors and cancer patients. Germline assignment: CDR1 MNHEY and CDR2 SMNVEV (reference sequence). The germline V and J ends were trimmed by 3 bases and 5 bases, with 7 bases remaining between them. This CDR3 is built from 13 residues. Some clones are missing from TCRdb's copy, which holds only in-frame ones; the method was immunoSEQ multiplex PCR. The data contain some 130,000 clones, around 90% of them seen just once; the ten biggest clones take up under 3%. This sequence joins TRBV27 and TRBJ1-4; unclear D gene. The source material was blood. This clonotype was obtained from a middle-aged man in good health. CDR3 region: CASSFRLNEKLFF. CDR3 coding DNA: TGTGCCAGCAGTTTCCGGTTAAATGAAAAACTGTTTTTT. Full variable domain (outside the CDR3, taken from reference TRBV27 and TRBJ1-4): EAQVTQNPRYLITVTGKKLTVTCSQNMNHEYMSWYRQDPGLGLRQIYYSMNVEVTDKGDVPEGYKVSRKEKRNFPLILESPSPNQTSLYFCASSFRLNEKLFFGSGTQLSVL.